This T cell receptor (beta chain) was recorded in a study of T cell responses to AZD1222 COVID-19 vaccine. The study, taken as a whole, reports: Mostly white British, mostly female donors; authors suggested clonal diversity may be underestimated. Within unmutated variant regions lay the reported targets of nearly half of spike-specific TCRs.

The table came from immunoSEQ multiplex PCR; TCRdb's copy has only in-frame clones and leaves some out. The sample consists of some 150,000 clones, just over 90% of them appearing once. This clone was seen only once. Its matching antigen is unknown. V gave up 3 bases and J gave up 0 bases; unmatched junction bases: 4. This CDR3 region has 15 residues. Germline V gene data show CDR1 as SGHDN and CDR2 as FVKESK. This TCR derives from an adult who received the AZD1222 COVID-19 vaccine. Sequencing was performed on peripheral blood, taken 28 days after the second AZD1222 dose. The V call is TRBV14, the J call TRBJ2-7; 8 bases map to TRBD1. CDR3 residues: CASSHWGTGSYEQYF. The CDR3 DNA reads as TGTGCCAGCAGCCATTGGGGGACAGGCTCCTACGAGCAGTACTTC.